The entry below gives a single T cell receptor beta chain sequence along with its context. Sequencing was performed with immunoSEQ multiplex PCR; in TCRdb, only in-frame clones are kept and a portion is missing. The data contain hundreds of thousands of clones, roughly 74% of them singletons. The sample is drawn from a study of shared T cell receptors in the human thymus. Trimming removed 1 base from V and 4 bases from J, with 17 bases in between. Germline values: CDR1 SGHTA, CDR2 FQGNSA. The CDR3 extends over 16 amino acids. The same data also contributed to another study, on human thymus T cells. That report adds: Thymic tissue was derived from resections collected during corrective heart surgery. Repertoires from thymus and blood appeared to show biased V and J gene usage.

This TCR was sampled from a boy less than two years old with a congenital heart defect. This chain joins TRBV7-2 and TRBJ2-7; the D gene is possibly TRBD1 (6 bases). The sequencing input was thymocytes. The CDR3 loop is CASSLVSWGLGYEQYF. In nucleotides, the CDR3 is TGTGCCAGCAGCTTAGTATCATGGGGGCTAGGGTACGAGCAGTACTTC. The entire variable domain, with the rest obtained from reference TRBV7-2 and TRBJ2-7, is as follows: GAGVSQSPSNKVTEKGKDVELRCDPISGHTALYWYRQSLGQGLEFLIYFQGNSAPDKSGLPSDRFSAERTGGSVSTLTIQRTQQEDSAVYLCASSLVSWGLGYEQYFGPGTRLTVT.